This TCR beta chain is drawn from a study of T cell responses to AZD1222 COVID-19 vaccine. Study-wide findings and caveats: White British ancestry dominated among donors, who included more females, and clonal diversity was possibly underestimated.

The length of the CDR3 is 13 residues. CDR1 is SGHTA and CDR2 is FQGNSA in the germline V gene. Trimming stripped 1 base from V and 9 bases from J, with 12 bases between. Assay: immunoSEQ multiplex PCR; the TCRdb copy retains only in-frame clones and omits some. This sample has some 120,000 clones, with 80% to 90% found just once. This clone was seen just once. The antigen is undetermined. The receptor comes from an adult in good health. The input for sequencing was peripheral blood, taken on day 0 of AZD1222 vaccination. This chain links TRBV7-2 with TRBJ2-5; D might be TRBD1 (5 bases). CDR3 bases: TGTGCCAGCAGCTTAGAAGGGCCCAGGGCCCAGTACTTC. Translated, it gives CASSLEGPRAQYF.